This TCR beta chain was captured in a study of patients and donors after allogeneic stem cell transplantation. The CDR3 has 12 amino acids. Germline CDR1 DFQATT, CDR2 SNEGSKA (reference sequence). The V gene lost 8 bases and the J gene lost 3 bases, with 11 bases spanning the gap. In its sample, this clonotype was seen a few times. TCRdb fed the RT-PCR reads into MiXCR, producing one record per CDR3 protein. The sample includes 85,000 to 90,000 distinct CDR3 sequences, 45% to 50% of them seen just once. The origin of this receptor is a human donor who was either an allogeneic HSCT recipient or a stem cell or donor lymphocyte infusion donor (not recorded which). It is not recorded whose cells these are; they may come from a transplant donor. The chain recombines TRBV20-1 with TRBJ1-3; D is uncertain. The specimen sequenced was blood, either unsorted or a sorted T cell fraction (not recorded which). In nucleotides, the CDR3 is TGCAGTCCTAAGGGTAATGGAAACACCATATATTTT. Translating gives CSPKGNGNTIYF.